These 11 T cell receptor beta chains came from one sample sequenced in a study of human T cells and chemical hapten exposure. In TCRdb, the RACE reads were re-called with MiXCR into one record per CDR3 protein. Of about 95,000 distinct CDR3 sequences in the sample, 11% are singletons; the top ten hold 2.5% to 4%. Time point of the sample: patch test 2, 6 weeks after DPC sensitization. Treatment defined: therapeutic diphenylcyclopropenone sensitization with weekly scalp DPC. This specimen consisted of whole blood, obtained in connection with sensitization to the hapten diphenylcyclopropenone (DPC). The source of these receptors is a middle-aged woman with alopecia areata. Some clones in this sample may be carry-over from other donors' samples.

This clonotype was seen at least ten times. V usage is TRBV7-6 and J usage is TRBJ2-7; 7 bases line up with TRBD1. This CDR3 is built from 17 residues. Unmatched junction bases numbered 13, after V lost 2 bases and J lost 3 bases. Germline V lookup: CDR1 SGHVS, CDR2 FNYEAQ. CDR3 sequence: CASSLSVGTAYYYEQYF. CDR3 DNA: TGTGCCAGCAGCTTATCTGTAGGGACAGCCTATTACTACGAGCAGTACTTC.

This clonotype was observed at least ten times. In nucleotides, the CDR3 is TGTGCCAGCAGCTTGACGCGGGAGGGCGTCACCGGGGAGCTGTTTTTT. Translated: CASSLTREGVTGELFF. This chain connects TRBV7-8 to TRBJ2-2; 9 bases are shared with TRBD2. Trimming removed 3 bases from V and 4 bases from J; junction bases left unmatched: 6. Germline loops: CDR1 SGHVS, CDR2 FQNEAQ. The CDR3 is 16 residues long.

This clonotype was observed a handful of times. J is TRBJ2-5 and V is TRBV10-3; 12 bases fit TRBD1. The CDR3 length is 18 residues. In germline, CDR1 is ENHRY, CDR2 SYGVKD. The ends lost 3 bases at V and 5 bases at J; junction bases unmatched: 13. CDR3 loop: CAISELWPGTGGRETQYF. As DNA, the CDR3 is TGTGCCATCAGTGAATTATGGCCCGGGACAGGGGGCCGGGAGACCCAGTACTTC.

This clonotype has at least ten counts. V gene TRBV6-6 combines with J gene TRBJ2-5; TRBD2 agrees at 13 bases. Germline trimming cut 6 bases from V and 3 bases from J; bases unmatched to any gene: 7. CDR3 length: 16 residues. Germline assignment: CDR1 MNHNY and CDR2 SVGAGI (reference sequence). Written as DNA, the CDR3 is TGTGCCAGCAGCCGTGGTGGACTAGCGGGAGAAGAGACCCAGTACTTC. It specifies CASSRGGLAGEETQYF.

The gene calls are TRBV4-1 and TRBJ2-1, with D tentatively TRBD2 (6 bases). The CDR3 is 14 amino acids. From germline, CDR1 is MGHRA and CDR2 YSYEKL. The ends were cut back, 4 bases at V and 8 bases at J, with 15 bases in the middle. The CDR3 DNA is TGCGCCAGCAGCCGACGACTAGGTTCGGATGAGCAGTTCTTC. The encoded protein is CASSRRLGSDEQFF.

The table lists this clonotype with many counts. This chain joins TRBV3-1 and TRBJ2-1, with 9 nucleotides matching TRBD2. Germline CDR1 and CDR2: LGHDT and YNNKEL (reference sequence). After removal of 3 bases from V and 1 base from J, the junction contained 16 bases not matched to a gene. The CDR3 length is 20 residues. This chain's CDR3 is CASSHNPGLATRGSYNEQFF. DNA of the CDR3: TGTGCCAGCAGCCATAATCCGGGACTAGCTACCCGAGGGTCCTACAATGAGCAGTTCTTC.

This clonotype was detected only a few times. The chain is built from TRBV7-9 and TRBJ2-3; 8 nucleotides align to TRBD2. In germline, CDR1 is SEHNR, CDR2 FQNEAQ (reference sequence). The length of the CDR3 is 17 residues. The junction had 14 bases not matched to a gene; V was cut back by 5 bases and J by 4 bases. The CDR3 loop is CASSLPVGAGVADTQYF. Written as DNA, the CDR3 is TGTGCCAGCAGCCTTCCCGTTGGAGCGGGAGTGGCAGATACGCAGTATTTT.

This clonotype has ten or more counts. The rearrangement joins TRBV7-2 to TRBJ2-7, with D perhaps TRBD1 or TRBD2 (5 bases each). The CDR3 spans 14 residues. CDR1 is SGHTA and CDR2 is FQGNSA in the germline V gene. The V end was cut by 6 bases, the J end by 4 bases, with 16 bases between. For the CDR3, the DNA is TGTGCCAGCAGTCCCCGGGACCGATCTTACGAGCAGTACTTC. Translation: CASSPRDRSYEQYF.

This chain joins TRBV12-3 or TRBV12-4 and TRBJ1-6; no firm D call. The CDR3 is made up of 14 amino acids. The V gene lost 5 bases and the J gene lost 7 bases, with 12 bases spanning the gap. The CDR3 DNA sequence: TGTGCCAGCAGTGCCCGGGCCCCGAATTCACCCCTCCACTTT. This sequence encodes CASSARAPNSPLHF.

The sample holds many counts of this clonotype. The chain couples TRBV6-2 or TRBV6-3 to TRBJ2-2; D is undetermined. The CDR3 is 11 residues long. Germline V gives CDR1 MNHEY, CDR2 SVGEGT. Trimming cost V 8 bases and J 13 bases, with 14 bases left between them. CDR3 loop: CASSDFGRLFF. The DNA for the CDR3 is TGTGCCAGCTCCGATTTCGGACGGCTGTTTTTT.

There are many counts of this clonotype. This chain connects TRBV3-1 to TRBJ1-6, with TRBD1 as a possible D gene (5 bases). This CDR3 spans 14 amino acids. Trimming pared 4 bases from V and 10 bases from J, leaving 14 bases between. Germline V gives CDR1 LGHDT, CDR2 YNNKEL (reference sequence). CDR3 DNA: TGTGCCAGCAGCCTCAGGGTCGGAGGGTCACCCCTCCACTTT. Translating gives CASSLRVGGSPLHF.